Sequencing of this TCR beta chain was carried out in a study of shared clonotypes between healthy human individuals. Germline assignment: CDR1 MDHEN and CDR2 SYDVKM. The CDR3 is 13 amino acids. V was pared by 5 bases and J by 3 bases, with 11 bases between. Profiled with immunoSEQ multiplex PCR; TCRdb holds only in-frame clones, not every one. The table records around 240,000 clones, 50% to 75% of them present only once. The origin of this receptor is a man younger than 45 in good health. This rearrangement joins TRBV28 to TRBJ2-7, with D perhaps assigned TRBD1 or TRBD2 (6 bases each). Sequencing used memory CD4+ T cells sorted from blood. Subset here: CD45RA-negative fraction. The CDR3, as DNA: TGTGCCAGCAGTCCCGGGGGCCGCTACGAGCAGTACTTC. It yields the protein CASSPGGRYEQYF.